This section outlines one T cell receptor beta chain sequence together with its context. This clone was picked up a small number of times. What this receptor recognizes is not known. The record has no base qualities; no much larger clone is one base away. The High Capacity cDNA Reverse Transcription Kit was used to reverse transcribe all of the isolated RNA, meaning that expressed TCRB transcripts were what got sequenced. Naive, central memory and regulatory T cell samples underwent deep immunoSEQ sequencing, averaging about 3.57 million total reads per sample. Sorted cells were lysed in RLT buffer, and RNA was extracted using DNase-treated RNeasy Micro or Mini kits according to cell number. Each cell subset was processed separately to prevent cross-contamination, with patient and healthy donor samples processed together. TCRB sequences were amplified from cDNA with the immunoSEQ multiplex PCR, producing 87-bp fragments spanning the CDR3 region. Amplicons were sequenced on the Illumina HiSeq platform. The paper's processing steps were these. Synthetic template baselines were used to correct PCR bias computationally, reads within Hamming distance 2 were collapsed together, and singletons that could not be merged were discarded. By aligning reads against IMGT, V, D and J genes, CDR3 length, and insertions or deletions at six rearrangement sites were assigned. Clonotype counts were normalized to sorted cell number within each subset before computing true diversity and Gini coefficients with the tcR R package. Repertoire sharing was quantified using the overlap coefficient calculated on TCRB nucleotide sequences. Out-of-frame TCRB sequences from naive cells were analyzed as a proxy for the pre-selection repertoire. TCRdb limited this immuneACCESS table to in-frame rearrangements with V and J called. A share of clones is missing; checked studies link under half to unresolved V genes, and the rest is unexplained. V, J and clone size were drawn from that table, and D and trimming were deduced from the DNA. The sample data list about 740,000 clones, and around 15% of these were observed just once. The ten largest clones take up approximately 0.02% of the sample.

The data derive from a study of beta chain features in type 1 diabetes (dated by TCRdb to about 2018). With respect to the entire study: Patients and healthy donors did not differ in mean age, gender distribution, total cell number or subset yield. A total of approximately 99,000,000 sorted cells were examined across all samples, and RNA yield correlated strongly with the number of cells per subset. In the study, TCRB repertoires of sorted circulating CD4+ T cell subsets from recently diagnosed type 1 diabetes patients were compared with those of matched healthy donors. Regulatory and stem cell-like memory subsets were obtained from only 8 patients and about eight healthy donors, while naive and central memory subsets were obtained from all 30 or so donors.

What the work shows at the level of the full study, not this receptor alone: Naive, central memory and regulatory TCRB repertoires appeared to be more similar among patients than among healthy donors. Shorter templates might be favored by PCR, yet because patient and control samples were amplified and corrected together, any such skew would affect both groups equally. In all four CD4+ subsets, TCRB CDR3 length was moderately but significantly shorter in type 1 diabetes patients. Because the HLA sub-analyses included only small numbers of individuals, any influence of HLA type on TCRB rearrangement was left unresolved. At VDJ recombination sites, type 1 diabetes patients had fewer insertions and more deleted nucleotides, which implies abnormalities in thymic rearrangement. Because cDNA was sequenced instead of genomic DNA, activated cells with high expression could be over-represented, although the groups did not differ in activation or CD3 levels.

CDR1 SQVTM and CDR2 ANQGSEA were looked up in the germline V gene. From its cysteine to its phenylalanine, the CDR3 spans 13 amino acids. Solely the CDR3 DNA is kept, with 39 bases framed from the first base. Deletion took 6 bases off V and 0 bases off J, with a span of 6 bases between the germline ends. Each donor gave one peripheral blood draw, approximately 110 mL on average, collected into heparinised tubes. A BD FACSAria II and a panel including CD45RO, CCR7, CD25, CD127, CD95 and CD27 were used to sort naive, central memory, regulatory and stem cell-like memory CD4+ T cells. Every sorted population had a purity above 98%. PBMCs were separated immediately by Lymphoprep density gradient centrifugation and were stained directly, without being cultured. So that batch effects would be minimized, each experiment stained and sorted samples in pairs, pairing one healthy donor with one patient.

The clonotype comes from a young man with type 1 diabetes. Sequencing was done on a sample of naive CD4+ T cells from blood. Taken with the paper, the label for cell subset or site translates to: true naive CD4+ T cells. Recombination connected TRBV29-1 to TRBJ2-6, with the D gene uncertain. CDR3 loop: CSVTTSGANVLTF. The sequence in DNA is TGCAGCGTAACAACCTCTGGGGCCAACGTCCTGACTTTC. The full variable domain, completed from the reference TRBV29-1 and TRBJ2-6 proteins outside the CDR3, reads SAVISQKPSRDICQRGTSLTIQCQVDSQVTMMFWYRQQPGQSLTLIATANQGSEATYESGFVIDKFPISRPNLTFSTLTVSNMSPEDSSIYLCSVTTSGANVLTFGAGSRLTVL.